This paragraph covers one TCR beta chain sequence. This sample was included in a study of control samples from healthy donors and cancer patients. This CDR3 is built from 16 residues. Trimming removed 4 bases at V and 5 bases at J, with 18 bases between. The germline V gene has CDR1 MDHEN and CDR2 SYDVKM. This table comes from immunoSEQ multiplex PCR, and its TCRdb copy is limited to in-frame clones, with some not included. The table shows about 150,000 clones, with around 94% occurring only once. The TCR comes from a woman aged 18-35 years in good health. The sample consisted of blood. The rearrangement joins TRBV28 to TRBJ2-1; TRBD2 is a possible D gene (5 bases). The CDR3 spells CASSSLGKAPNNEQFF. The CDR3 nucleotides are TGTGCCAGCAGTTCCCTCGGGAAGGCCCCTAACAATGAGCAGTTCTTC.